This TCR beta chain was captured by sequencing in a study of cytomegalovirus exposure and HLA in healthy donors. On the study more broadly: Earlier work reported 90 million to 120 million unique TCR beta sequences from some 170 million T cells. Genetic ancestry analysis placed around four fifths of the 400 or so donors that were genotyped in the Caucasian-associated cluster.

Broader study findings: When presence/absence was analysed, sequencing depth was taken to be roughly uniform across donors. A later analysis revealed that TCR association rates differed between HLA loci, peaking at DRB1 and bottoming out at HLA-C.

Worth noting for this clone: Its specificity is unknown.

The PCR contained 60 Vbeta and 13 Jbeta primers. Some clones are missing from TCRdb's copy, which holds only in-frame ones; the method was immunoSEQ multiplex PCR. Found here are over 95,000 clones, approximately 80% of them singletons; the top ten hold about 2.5%. The CDR3 runs to 16 residues. V lost 2 bases to trimming and J lost 7 bases, with 17 bases between them. The V gene's germline CDR1 is SEHNR and CDR2 FQNEAQ (reference sequence). The chain has TRBV7-9 and TRBJ2-2, with a possible D match to TRBD2 (5 bases). The sequence came from a female donor in good health and CMV-seronegative. The specimen was PBMCs. In DNA form, the CDR3 reads TGTGCCAGCAGCTTATTGTCCGGGAACATGGGCGGGGAGCTGTTTTTT. Its translation is CASSLLSGNMGGELFF.